The 9 T cell receptor beta chains listed next were all sequenced from one sample in a study of CD8 T cells in ankylosing spondylitis. TCRdb fed the 5' RACE reads into MiXCR, producing one record per CDR3 protein. The sample has around 88,000 distinct CDR3 sequences, about 8.1% seen once. Sequencing was done on a sample of blood, either unsorted or a sorted T cell fraction (not recorded which). These receptors were collected from a male donor with ankylosing spondylitis or in good health (not recorded which).

Ten or more counts support this clonotype. The chain is built from TRBV12-3 or TRBV12-4 and TRBJ1-1; 7 nucleotides align to TRBD1. Trimming removed 5 bases from V and 10 bases from J; junction bases left unmatched: 16. CDR3 length: 15 amino acids. The DNA of the CDR3 is TGTGCCAGCAGTCCCCTTACAGGGGCTAATTCAGGAGCTTTCTTT. Protein: CASSPLTGANSGAFF.

This clonotype was observed many times. V is TRBV9 and J is TRBJ2-5, with TRBD2 matching 10 bases. V was pared by 4 bases and J by 5 bases, with 5 bases of the junction left unmatched. The CDR3 runs to 14 residues. CDR1 and CDR2 (germline): SGDLS, YYNGEE. The CDR3 region is CASSLAGGGETQYF. CDR3 nucleotide sequence: TGTGCCAGCAGCTTAGCGGGGGGCGGTGAGACCCAGTACTTC.

This clonotype was detected a few times. The chain employs TRBV7-9 and TRBJ2-3; TRBD1 agrees at 9 bases. CDR1 and CDR2 from the germline V gene are SEHNR and FQNEAQ (reference sequence). This CDR3 is 14 amino acids long. V gave up 6 bases and J gave up 5 bases; unmatched junction bases: 6. The CDR3 loop is CASSFGQGRDTQYF. The CDR3 bases are TGTGCCAGCAGTTTCGGACAGGGGAGAGATACGCAGTATTTT.

As regards this clonotype: A much larger clone lies one base from this, so it may be a read error. The chain is built from TRBV5-4 and TRBJ2-4; D gene uncertain. CDR1 and CDR2 (germline): SGHNT, YYREEE (reference sequence). The CDR3 is made up of 12 amino acids. The ends were cut back, 0 bases at V and 5 bases at J, with 3 bases in the middle. CDR3 sequence reads: CASSLDQNIQYF. The CDR3 DNA is TGTGCCAGCAGCTTGGACCAAAACATTCAGTACTTC.

This clonotype was seen only a few times. This rearrangement joins TRBV7-8 to TRBJ1-5; D is perhaps TRBD1 (6 bases). V lost 2 bases to trimming and J lost 0 bases, with 20 bases between them. This CDR3 is 19 amino acids long. CDR1 is SGHVS, CDR2 FQNEAQ, per germline. The CDR3 bases are TGTGCCAGCAGCTTATCAGCCAGGGGTTCAGAATATAGCAATCAGCCCCAGCATTTT. It codes for CASSLSARGSEYSNQPQHF. Combining the CDR3 with reference TRBV7-8 and TRBJ1-5 gives the whole variable domain GAGVSQSPRYKVAKRGQDVALRCDPISGHVSLFWYQQALGQGPEFLTYFQNEAQLDKSGLPSDRFFAERPEGSVSTLKIQRTQQEDSAVYLCASSLSARGSEYSNQPQHFGDGTRLSIL.

This clonotype was seen repeatedly, ten times or more. The chain carries TRBV29-1 and TRBJ2-1, with 8 positions matching TRBD1. The CDR3 has 15 residues. Per germline, CDR1 SQVTM and CDR2 ANQGSEA. V shed 5 bases and J 4 bases; nucleotides not matched to a gene: 10. CDR3 sequence: CSVRGGTGLYNEQFF. CDR3 nucleotide sequence: TGCAGCGTTCGAGGTGGGACAGGACTATACAATGAGCAGTTCTTC.

The chain combines TRBV6-1 with TRBJ2-2; D unresolved. This CDR3 contains 15 residues. Trimming cost V 8 bases and J 2 bases, with 15 bases left between them. Germline V gene lookup returns CDR1 MNHNS and CDR2 SASEGT. CDR3 nucleotides: TGTGCCAGCTACCTTAATGCATTCAACACCGGGGAGCTGTTTTTT. The encoded protein is CASYLNAFNTGELFF.

This clonotype has a count of ten or more. The chain uses TRBV20-1 and TRBJ2-3; 10 bases match TRBD2. This CDR3 has 16 residues. The germline CDR1 and CDR2 sequences are DFQATT and SNEGSKA (reference sequence). Germline trimming cut 6 bases from V and 2 bases from J; bases unmatched to any gene: 11. CDR3 bases: TGCAGTGCAAATGGCCCGGGACTAGCGTTCACAGATACGCAGTATTTT. Protein product: CSANGPGLAFTDTQYF.

In its sample, this clonotype was seen many times. The genes are TRBV6-1 and TRBJ1-1; no firm D call. This CDR3 spans 14 amino acids. Germline values: CDR1 MNHNS, CDR2 SASEGT. V lost 0 bases to trimming and J lost 8 bases, with 13 bases between them. CDR3 DNA: TGTGCCAGCAGTGAAGCGACCTTATTACCCGAAGCTTTCTTT. Translation gives CASSEATLLPEAFF.